Below are 4 T cell receptor beta chains sequenced from a single sample in a study of blood T cell repertoires in COVID-19. TCRdb's copy holds only in-frame clones and misses some; the assay was immunoSEQ multiplex PCR. The data contain under 100,000 clones, 85% of them seen just once; the ten biggest clones take up roughly 10%. Sequences were obtained from peripheral blood. These receptors originate from a woman aged 70-85 years with active or convalescent COVID-19.

The chain joins TRBV19 to TRBJ1-2, with a tentative D call TRBD1 (5 bases). In germline, CDR1 is LNHDA, CDR2 SQIVND (reference sequence). Trimming removed 10 bases from V and 1 base from J, with 13 bases in between. This CDR3 comprises 13 residues. This CDR3 is CATSPGLNYGYTF. The CDR3 DNA sequence: TGTGCCACTAGCCCGGGACTTAACTATGGCTACACCTTC.

The chain combines TRBV5-6 with TRBJ1-1; the match to TRBD1 covers 8 bases. Losses at the gene ends were 4 bases for V and 5 bases for J; bases not matched to a gene: 7. This CDR3 is 14 amino acids long. CDR1 SGHDT and CDR2 YYEEEE come from the germline V gene. Here the CDR3 reads CASSPGQGTTEAFF. The CDR3 region has the DNA TGTGCCAGCAGCCCCGGACAGGGCACGACTGAAGCTTTCTTT. Full variable domain (remainder filled in from reference TRBV5-6 and TRBJ1-1): DAGVTQSPTHLIKTRGQQVTLRCSPKSGHDTVSWYQQALGQGPQFIFQYYEEEERQRGNFPDRFSGHQFPNYSSELNVNALLLGDSALYLCASSPGQGTTEAFFGQGTRLTVV.

J is TRBJ2-1 and V is TRBV5-4, with 12 bases identical to TRBD1. V lost 5 bases to trimming and J lost 9 bases; unmatched junction nucleotides: 6. The CDR3 is 14 residues long. Germline CDR1 and CDR2: SGHNT and YYREEE (reference sequence). The CDR3: CASSKGQGAVEQFF. The CDR3 DNA is TGTGCCAGCAGTAAGGGACAGGGGGCGGTTGAGCAGTTCTTC.

CDR3 protein: CASRGAGTTYEQYF. In nucleotides, the CDR3 is TGTGCCAGCAGAGGGGCCGGGACAACCTACGAGCAGTACTTC. This chain uses TRBV5-4 with TRBJ2-7; tentative D call: TRBD1 (6 bases). Germline V gene sequence: CDR1 SGHNT, CDR2 YYREEE (reference sequence). Deletions cut 5 bases from V and 2 bases from J, with 14 bases between. The CDR3 contains 14 residues. The entire variable domain, with the rest obtained from reference TRBV5-4 and TRBJ2-7, is as follows: ETGVTQSPTHLIKTRGQQVTLRCSSQSGHNTVSWYQQALGQGPQFIFQYYREEENGRGNFPPRFSGLQFPNYSSELNVNALELDDSALYLCASRGAGTTYEQYFGPGTRLTVT.